The 10 T cell receptor beta chains in this list originate from one sample, sequenced in a study of blood T cell repertoires in COVID-19. The data were produced by immunoSEQ multiplex PCR, yet TCRdb's version contains in-frame clones alone and is incomplete. The repertoire holds about 220,000 clones, with approximately 83% as singletons. What was sequenced was peripheral blood. Receptors were obtained from a woman in her sixties with acute or convalescent COVID-19.

The chain uses TRBV10-3 and TRBJ1-2; 7 positions match TRBD1. CDR3 length equals 13 residues. Per germline, CDR1 ENHRY and CDR2 SYGVKD. Trimming removed 6 bases from V and 4 bases from J; junction bases left unmatched: 5. The CDR3 DNA reads TGTGCCATCAGCAGGGGGTTGATCTATGGCTACACCTTC. Its translation is CAISRGLIYGYTF.

The genes are TRBV7-9 and TRBJ2-1; 9 bases match TRBD1. Germline V gene sequence: CDR1 SEHNR, CDR2 FQNEAQ (reference sequence). This CDR3 spans 19 amino acids. Losses at the gene ends were 5 bases for V and 0 bases for J; bases not matched to a gene: 14. The CDR3 region is CASSEPGQGRLRSYNEQFF. The CDR3 DNA reads as TGTGCCAGCAGCGAACCGGGACAGGGTCGTCTTCGCTCCTACAATGAGCAGTTCTTC.

This clone has only one observation. The chain joins TRBV6-2 or TRBV6-3 to TRBJ2-1; possible D gene TRBD1, 5 bases. The CDR3 totals 11 residues. V lost 4 bases, J lost 8 bases, and 6 bases lay in between. The germline gives CDR1 MNHEY, CDR2 SVGEGT. The CDR3 protein is CASSSGYEQFF. Written as DNA, the CDR3 is TGTGCCAGCAGTTCAGGGTATGAGCAGTTCTTC.

This chain joins TRBV6-5 and TRBJ2-7; weak D call: TRBD2 (5 bases). Trimming took off 2 bases at V and 6 bases at J, with 11 bases between the two ends. The CDR3 runs 13 residues. Germline V gene lookup returns CDR1 MNHEY and CDR2 SVGAGI. CDR3 nucleotides: TGTGCCAGCAGTTACCCAACTAGTGGCGAGCAGTACTTC. This sequence encodes CASSYPTSGEQYF.

This clone was counted once. V is TRBV12-3 or TRBV12-4 and J is TRBJ1-1, with D perhaps TRBD1 (5 bases). This CDR3 region has 12 residues. V dropped 11 bases and J dropped 7 bases, with 17 bases sitting between them. The CDR3 DNA is TGTGCCCAAATCTCCTGGGGGGGTGAAGCTTTCTTT. Protein: CAQISWGGEAFF.

The J gene is TRBJ1-2, the V gene TRBV3-1 (or the pseudogene TRBV3-2); possible D gene TRBD1, 5 bases. The V gene lost 1 base and the J gene lost 6 bases, with 24 bases spanning the gap. CDR3 size: 18 residues. CDR1 is LGHDT and CDR2 is YNNKEL in the germline V gene (reference sequence). DNA for the CDR3: TGTGCCAGCAGCCAAGCCCGGTGGGGGAGGGGCGGGTTCGATGGCTACACCTTC. Translation: CASSQARWGRGGFDGYTF.

V usage is TRBV9 and J usage is TRBJ1-3, with 7 bases matching TRBD1. The CDR3 is 17 amino acids. Looked up from germline, CDR1 is SGDLS and CDR2 is YYNGEE. V lost 0 bases to trimming and J lost 0 bases; unmatched junction nucleotides: 6. This CDR3 reads CASSVVPGTVSGNTIYF. DNA for the CDR3: TGTGCCAGCAGCGTAGTCCCAGGGACAGTCTCTGGAAACACCATATATTTT. The whole variable domain, filled in from reference TRBV9 and TRBJ1-3, reads DSGVTQTPKHLITATGQRVTLRCSPRSGDLSVYWYQQSLDQGLQFLIQYYNGEERAKGNILERFSAQQFPDLHSELNLSSLELGDSALYFCASSVVPGTVSGNTIYFGEGSWLTVV.

The J gene is TRBJ1-1, the V gene TRBV20-1; possible D gene TRBD1, 6 bases. Looked up from germline, CDR1 is DFQATT and CDR2 is SNEGSKA (reference sequence). This CDR3 is built from 11 residues. V dropped 6 bases and J dropped 11 bases, with 16 bases sitting between them. The CDR3 here is CSAIPQRGAFF. The CDR3, as DNA: TGCAGTGCCATCCCCCAAAGGGGGGCTTTCTTT.

This chain uses TRBV19 with TRBJ1-2; maybe TRBD1 (5 bases). The length of the CDR3 is 11 residues. CDR1 is LNHDA, CDR2 SQIVND, per germline (reference sequence). V was cut by 3 bases and J by 7 bases, with 6 bases left in between. The CDR3 spells CASSIRGGYTF. The CDR3 DNA reads as TGTGCCAGTAGTATTAGGGGTGGCTACACCTTC.

The chain uses TRBV7-9 and TRBJ2-5; a weak D match, TRBD1 (5 bases). The CDR3 contains 14 residues. V was clipped by 1 base and J by 4 bases, with 10 bases between them. Germline CDR1 SEHNR, CDR2 FQNEAQ (reference sequence). CDR3 sequence reads: CASSLVTARETQYF. The CDR3 DNA is TGTGCCAGCAGCTTAGTGACAGCAAGAGAGACCCAGTACTTC.